These 31 T cell receptor beta chains share one sample of origin, sequenced in a study of OX40 agonist ivuxolimab in advanced cancers. The method was immunoSEQ multiplex PCR; TCRdb's version includes in-frame clones alone and lacks a portion of them. The data hold more than 11,000 clones, with about 80% observed a single time. The sample was CD4+ or CD8+ T cells sorted from blood, taken in a trial of the OX40 agonist ivuxolimab. Receptors originate from an adult with an advanced solid tumor such as melanoma, head and neck, liver or kidney cancer.

V usage is TRBV9 and J usage is TRBJ1-6; 7 bases are a match to TRBD1. Trimming took 2 bases from V and 6 from J; bases not matched to a gene: 8. Per the germline V gene, CDR1 is SGDLS and CDR2 is YYNGEE. This CDR3 region has 16 residues. The CDR3 reads CASSVGQAGGNSPLHF. The CDR3 DNA reads TGTGCCAGCAGCGTTGGACAGGCCGGTGGTAATTCACCCCTCCACTTT.

The chain recombines TRBV7-9 with TRBJ2-6; 7 bases match TRBD2. The germline CDR1 and CDR2 sequences are SEHNR and FQNEAQ (reference sequence). The ends lost 3 bases at V and 2 bases at J; junction bases unmatched: 7. This CDR3 comprises 17 residues. The DNA for the CDR3 is TGTGCCAGCAGCTTTCACGTGGGAGGGACTGGGGCCAACGTCCTGACTTTC. It specifies CASSFHVGGTGANVLTF. The full variable domain, rest sourced from reference TRBV7-9 and TRBJ2-6, is DTGVSQNPRHKITKRGQNVTFRCDPISEHNRLYWYRQTLGQGPEFLTYFQNEAQLEKSRLLSDRFSAERPKGSFSTLEIQRTEQGDSAMYLCASSFHVGGTGANVLTFGAGSRLTVL.

This chain connects TRBV5-5 to TRBJ2-3; D uncertain. The germline V and J ends were trimmed by 0 bases and 3 bases, with 5 bases remaining between them. Germline V lookup: CDR1 SGHKS, CDR2 YYEKEE (reference sequence). This CDR3 contains 13 residues. CDR3 DNA sequence: TGTGCCAGCAGCTTGGTTAGTACAGATACGCAGTATTTT. Protein product: CASSLVSTDTQYF.

The chain recombines TRBV7-3 with TRBJ2-5, with 7 bases lining up with TRBD2. Germline V gene data show CDR1 as SGHTA and CDR2 as FQGTGA. The CDR3 spans 14 residues. Trimming cost V 1 base and J 2 bases; bases outside gene matches: 1. CDR3 bases: TGTGCCAGCAGCTTAAGTAGCGGGCAAGAGACCCAGTACTTC. Translated, it gives CASSLSSGQETQYF. Looking up the rest from reference TRBV7-3 and TRBJ2-5 gives the full variable domain: GAGVSQTPSNKVTEKGKYVELRCDPISGHTALYWYRQSLGQGPEFLIYFQGTGAADDSGLPNDRFFAVRPEGSVSTLKIQRTERGDSAVYLCASSLSSGQETQYFGPGTRLLVL.

The J gene is TRBJ2-7, the V gene TRBV10-3, with 8 nucleotides matching TRBD1. V lost 2 bases and J lost 2; bases outside the gene matches: 2. The CDR3 extends over 14 amino acids. The germline V gene has CDR1 ENHRY and CDR2 SYGVKD. This CDR3 reads CAISEGTGTYEQYF. CDR3 in DNA: TGTGCCATCAGTGAGGGGACAGGAACCTACGAGCAGTACTTC.

The chain employs TRBV30 and TRBJ2-7; no firm D call. Trimming pared 2 bases from V and 2 bases from J, leaving 7 bases between. This CDR3 region has 12 residues. Germline CDR1 GTSNPN, CDR2 SVGIG (reference sequence). The CDR3 region is CAWSFTTYEQYF. Here the CDR3 DNA reads TGTGCCTGGAGTTTTACAACCTACGAGCAGTACTTC.

V and J are TRBV9 and TRBJ1-2; weak D call: TRBD1 (6 bases). The CDR3 totals 16 residues. CDR1 and CDR2 from the germline V gene are SGDLS and YYNGEE. V lost 4 bases to trimming and J lost 4 bases, with 20 bases between them. The CDR3 loop is CASSNPGVRGFYGYTF. The CDR3 nucleotides read TGTGCCAGCAGCAACCCAGGGGTGCGGGGATTCTATGGCTACACCTTC.

This sequence joins TRBV9 and TRBJ2-1; 7 bases line up with TRBD1. J gave up 5 bases and V 4 bases, and 3 bases lay outside the gene matches. Germline V gene lookup returns CDR1 SGDLS and CDR2 YYNGEE. This CDR3 comprises 13 residues. CDR3 residues: CASSFGTDNEQFF. The CDR3 coding sequence is TGTGCCAGCAGCTTCGGGACAGACAATGAGCAGTTCTTC.

The chain uses TRBV5-1 and TRBJ1-1; 9 nucleotides align to TRBD1. This CDR3 is 15 amino acids long. V gave up 1 base and J gave up 4 bases; unmatched junction bases: 5. CDR1 and CDR2 from the germline V gene are SGHRS and YFSETQ. CDR3 loop: CASSLSGQGGTEAFF. CDR3 sequence (DNA): TGCGCCAGCAGCTTGTCGGGACAGGGAGGCACTGAAGCTTTCTTT. Combining the CDR3 with reference TRBV5-1 and TRBJ1-1 gives the whole variable domain KAGVTQTPRYLIKTRGQQVTLSCSPISGHRSVSWYQQTPGQGLQFLFEYFSETQRNKGNFPGRFSGRQFSNSRSEMNVSTLELGDSALYLCASSLSGQGGTEAFFGQGTRLTVV.

This clone was counted once. The V and J genes are TRBV9 and TRBJ1-6, with 8 nucleotides matching TRBD1. CDR3 length: 15 amino acids. V was pared by 3 bases and J by 14 bases, with 13 bases of the junction left unmatched. The germline V gene has CDR1 SGDLS and CDR2 YYNGEE. The DNA for the CDR3 is TGTGCCAGCAGCGACCCCCATTCAGGGGGCGAAACCCTCCACTTT. The encoded protein is CASSDPHSGGETLHF.

The rearrangement joins TRBV9 to TRBJ1-4; 10 bases align to TRBD1. The V and J ends lost 2 bases and 4 bases, in that order; junction bases with no gene match: 5. Germline V lookup: CDR1 SGDLS, CDR2 YYNGEE. The CDR3 is 16 residues long. Here the CDR3 reads CASSVRDRGDNEKLFF. The CDR3 DNA reads as TGTGCCAGCAGCGTGAGGGACAGGGGCGATAATGAAAAACTGTTTTTT.

The chain couples TRBV4-3 to TRBJ2-7, with 8 bases matching TRBD2. Germline CDR1 LGHNA, CDR2 YSLEER. Trimming removed 3 bases from V and 3 bases from J; junction bases left unmatched: 10. This CDR3 is 16 amino acids long. The CDR3 DNA follows: TGCGCCAGCAGCCAGTACAACAACGGGGGGGGCTACGAGCAGTACTTC. The encoded protein is CASSQYNNGGGYEQYF.

The chain couples TRBV13 to TRBJ2-7; no clear D gene. Between the trimmed V and J ends, which lost 3 bases and 0 bases, there was a span of 9 bases. Germline CDR1 reads PRHDT; CDR2 reads FYEKMQ (reference sequence). The CDR3 runs 14 residues. The CDR3 DNA reads TGTGCCAGCAGCTTCGGACGGCCCTCCTACGAGCAGTACTTC. It specifies CASSFGRPSYEQYF.

The CDR3 region is CASSLLLGGDYGYTF. CDR3 sequence (DNA): TGTGCCAGCAGTCTACTTTTAGGGGGGGACTATGGCTACACCTTC. V usage is TRBV27 and J usage is TRBJ1-2; D is perhaps TRBD1 (6 bases). Germline CDR1 and CDR2: MNHEY and SMNVEV (reference sequence). Deletions cut 5 bases from V and 3 bases from J, with 16 bases between. CDR3 length: 15 amino acids.

The chain links TRBV5-1 to TRBJ1-1; D might be TRBD1 (5 bases). Per the germline V gene, CDR1 is SGHRS and CDR2 is YFSETQ. This CDR3 is built from 19 residues. The V end was cut by 3 bases, the J end by 4 bases, with 28 bases between. CDR3 region: CASSSTGLGSPFGSTEAFF. The CDR3, as DNA: TGCGCCAGCAGCTCGACGGGGCTTGGGTCTCCCTTCGGTAGCACTGAAGCTTTCTTT. The variable domain in full, with the rest retrieved from reference TRBV5-1 and TRBJ1-1, is KAGVTQTPRYLIKTRGQQVTLSCSPISGHRSVSWYQQTPGQGLQFLFEYFSETQRNKGNFPGRFSGRQFSNSRSEMNVSTLELGDSALYLCASSSTGLGSPFGSTEAFFGQGTRLTVV.

For this clone: Distinct nucleotide sequences in the sample also encode this CDR3. The chain employs TRBV13 and TRBJ2-7; D is perhaps TRBD2 (6 bases). Germline assignment: CDR1 PRHDT and CDR2 FYEKMQ (reference sequence). The CDR3 contains 15 residues. V lost 3 bases, J lost 2 bases, and 14 bases lay in between. The CDR3 DNA reads TGTGCCAGCAGCTTCGGCGGGGAATTACCCTACGAGCAGTACTTC. Encoded protein: CASSFGGELPYEQYF. Drawing the rest from reference TRBV13 and TRBJ2-7, the complete variable domain is AAGVIQSPRHLIKEKRETATLKCYPIPRHDTVYWYQQGPGQDPQFLISFYEKMQSDKGSIPDRFSAQQFSDYHSELNMSSLELGDSALYFCASSFGGELPYEQYFGPGTRLTVT.

V gene TRBV19 combines with J gene TRBJ2-7; D unresolved. Trimming removed 5 bases from V and 0 bases from J, with 11 bases in between. The length of the CDR3 is 14 residues. Germline V gene data show CDR1 as LNHDA and CDR2 as SQIVND (reference sequence). In DNA, the CDR3 is TGTGCCAGTAGTTCGAGCCTGAGCTCCTACGAGCAGTACTTC. Translated: CASSSSLSSYEQYF.

This chain connects TRBV7-9 to TRBJ1-1, with 8 bases aligning to TRBD1. The germline V gene encodes CDR1 SEHNR and CDR2 FQNEAQ (reference sequence). CDR3 length: 15 amino acids. The ends lost 5 bases at V and 1 base at J; junction bases unmatched: 6. CDR3 sequence: CASSHPGTGNTEAFF. CDR3 DNA: TGTGCCAGCAGCCACCCCGGGACAGGGAACACTGAAGCTTTCTTT. Using reference TRBV7-9 and TRBJ1-1 for the parts outside the CDR3, the full variable domain is DTGVSQNPRHKITKRGQNVTFRCDPISEHNRLYWYRQTLGQGPEFLTYFQNEAQLEKSRLLSDRFSAERPKGSFSTLEIQRTEQGDSAMYLCASSHPGTGNTEAFFGQGTRLTVV.

The chain uses TRBV19 and TRBJ2-3; no clear D. V was cut by 1 base and J by 3 bases, with 5 bases left in between. Germline values: CDR1 LNHDA, CDR2 SQIVND (reference sequence). The CDR3 loop spans 13 amino acids. The CDR3 spells CASSIVWTDTQYF. The CDR3 bases are TGTGCCAGTAGTATAGTGTGGACAGATACGCAGTATTTT.

This clone was counted a single time. V gene TRBV7-6 combines with J gene TRBJ1-4; D might be TRBD1 (6 bases). Trimming removed 0 bases at V and 4 bases at J, with 12 bases between. This CDR3 spans 16 amino acids. The germline CDR1 and CDR2 sequences are SGHVS and FNYEAQ. The CDR3 reads CASSLASGAVNEKLFF. CDR3 nucleotides: TGTGCCAGCAGCTTAGCGTCAGGGGCGGTTAATGAAAAACTGTTTTTT.

V is TRBV2 and J is TRBJ1-3; 8 positions match TRBD1. Germline V gene sequence: CDR1 SNHLY, CDR2 FYNNEI. Trimming took 8 bases from V and 1 from J; bases not matched to a gene: 10. The CDR3 extends over 16 amino acids. In nucleotides, the CDR3 is TGTGCCAGCGTTGGAGGGACAGGTTGGTCTGGAAACACCATATATTTT. It codes for CASVGGTGWSGNTIYF.

The chain has TRBV7-3 and TRBJ1-1; D not resolved. The CDR3 extends over 15 amino acids. The germline V gene encodes CDR1 SGHTA and CDR2 FQGTGA. Trimming pared 1 base from V and 0 bases from J, leaving 9 bases between. The DNA for the CDR3 is TGTGCCAGCAGCTTAAATGCAGGCATGAACACTGAAGCTTTCTTT. It codes for CASSLNAGMNTEAFF.

CDR3 sequence: CAISEAQGYTF. The CDR3 region has the DNA TGTGCCATCAGTGAGGCCCAGGGGTACACCTTC. The rearrangement links TRBV10-3 to TRBJ1-2; tentative D call: TRBD1 (6 bases). V dropped 2 bases and J dropped 11 bases, with 9 bases sitting between them. Germline V gene sequence: CDR1 ENHRY, CDR2 SYGVKD. The length of the CDR3 is 11 residues.

This chain links TRBV7-8 with TRBJ2-3, with D perhaps being TRBD1 or TRBD2 (6 bases each). Germline V gives CDR1 SGHVS, CDR2 FQNEAQ. The V and J ends lost 6 bases and 2 bases respectively, with 21 bases between them. The CDR3 has 17 residues. This chain's CDR3 is CASRLEGGPLNTDTQYF. The DNA for the CDR3 is TGTGCCAGCAGACTAGAAGGGGGGCCGCTGAACACAGATACGCAGTATTTT. The full variable domain, in which reference TRBV7-8 and TRBJ2-3 provide the parts outside the CDR3, is GAGVSQSPRYKVAKRGQDVALRCDPISGHVSLFWYQQALGQGPEFLTYFQNEAQLDKSGLPSDRFFAERPEGSVSTLKIQRTQQEDSAVYLCASRLEGGPLNTDTQYFGPGTRLTVL.

The chain links TRBV5-6 to TRBJ2-3; 12 nucleotides line up with TRBD2. CDR3 length: 19 residues. The germline CDR1 and CDR2 sequences are SGHDT and YYEEEE. The V segment lost 3 bases and the J segment 4 bases; nucleotides outside the gene matches: 15. This CDR3 is CASSSFGWSSGGAADTQYF. The CDR3 DNA is TGTGCCAGCAGCTCCTTCGGATGGTCTAGCGGGGGGGCCGCAGATACGCAGTATTTT. Based on the CDR3 plus reference TRBV5-6 and TRBJ2-3, the full variable domain is DAGVTQSPTHLIKTRGQQVTLRCSPKSGHDTVSWYQQALGQGPQFIFQYYEEEERQRGNFPDRFSGHQFPNYSSELNVNALLLGDSALYLCASSSFGWSSGGAADTQYFGPGTRLTVL.

The V call is TRBV27, the J call TRBJ1-2; D might be TRBD1 (5 bases). The CDR3 length is 15 residues. Germline V gene sequence: CDR1 MNHEY, CDR2 SMNVEV (reference sequence). V was trimmed by 1 base and J by 0 bases, leaving 9 bases between them. The DNA for the CDR3 is TGTGCCAGCAGTTTATTTTCAGGGTCTAACTATGGCTACACCTTC. Encoded protein: CASSLFSGSNYGYTF.

V is TRBV27 and J is TRBJ1-5; 7 bases are a match to TRBD1. Germline V CDR1 and CDR2: MNHEY, SMNVEV (reference sequence). The CDR3 consists of 14 residues. V was clipped by 0 bases and J by 9 bases; unmatched bases: 5. CDR3 in amino acids: CASSLSQGVRPQHF. As DNA, the CDR3 is TGTGCCAGCAGTTTATCGCAGGGGGTGAGGCCCCAGCATTTT.

J is TRBJ2-1 and V is TRBV7-2; D gene unclear. This CDR3 spans 12 amino acids. Trimming took 0 bases from V and 11 from J, leaving 8 bases between them. Looked up from germline, CDR1 is SGHTA and CDR2 is FQGNSA. CDR3 DNA sequence: TGTGCCAGCAGCTTAGCCGGCGTTCAGCAGTTCTTC. Its translation: CASSLAGVQQFF. Full variable domain (rest looked up from reference TRBV7-2 and TRBJ2-1): GAGVSQSPSNKVTEKGKDVELRCDPISGHTALYWYRQSLGQGLEFLIYFQGNSAPDKSGLPSDRFSAERTGGSVSTLTIQRTQQEDSAVYLCASSLAGVQQFFGPGTRLTVL.

The V call is TRBV9, the J call TRBJ2-3; D gene unclear. Germline V lookup: CDR1 SGDLS, CDR2 YYNGEE. The V end was cut by 5 bases, the J end by 6 bases, with 10 bases between. The CDR3 totals 12 residues. The CDR3 protein is CASSQYQDTQYF. CDR3 sequence (DNA): TGTGCCAGCAGTCAATATCAGGATACGCAGTATTTT.

The chain carries TRBV4-3 and TRBJ1-1, with a tentative D call TRBD1 (5 bases). CDR1 LGHNA and CDR2 YSLEER come from the germline V gene. The CDR3 consists of 15 residues. V was pared by 0 bases and J by 4 bases, with 12 bases between. CDR3 in DNA: TGCGCCAGCAGCCAAGATAGGGGTAGCGGCACTGAAGCTTTCTTT. This gives the protein CASSQDRGSGTEAFF.

The chain has TRBV5-1 and TRBJ2-1; D possibly uses TRBD1 or TRBD2 (5 bases each). Germline V CDR1 and CDR2: SGHRS, YFSETQ. There are 15 residues in the CDR3. Trimming took 3 bases from V and 2 from J, leaving 12 bases between them. The CDR3 DNA reads as TGCGCCAGCAGCTGGGTGGGGGAACCCTACAATGAGCAGTTCTTC. This sequence encodes CASSWVGEPYNEQFF.